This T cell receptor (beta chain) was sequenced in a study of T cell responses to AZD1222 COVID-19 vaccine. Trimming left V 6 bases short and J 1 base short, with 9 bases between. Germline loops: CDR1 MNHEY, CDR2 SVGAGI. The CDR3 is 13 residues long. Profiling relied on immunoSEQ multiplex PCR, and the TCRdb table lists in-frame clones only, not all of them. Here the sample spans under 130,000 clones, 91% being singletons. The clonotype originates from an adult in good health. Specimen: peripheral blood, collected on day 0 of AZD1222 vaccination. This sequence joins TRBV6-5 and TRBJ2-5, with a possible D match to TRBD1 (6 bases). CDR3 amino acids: CASSRTVQETQYF. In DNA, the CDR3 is TGTGCCAGCAGCCGGACAGTCCAAGAGACCCAGTACTTC.